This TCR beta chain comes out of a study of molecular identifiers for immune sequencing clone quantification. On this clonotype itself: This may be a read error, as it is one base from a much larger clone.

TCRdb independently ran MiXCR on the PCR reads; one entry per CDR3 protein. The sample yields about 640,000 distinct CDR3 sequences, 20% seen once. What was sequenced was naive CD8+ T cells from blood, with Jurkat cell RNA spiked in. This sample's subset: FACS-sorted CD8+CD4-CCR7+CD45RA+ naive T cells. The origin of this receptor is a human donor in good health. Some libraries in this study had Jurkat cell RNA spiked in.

The CDR3 region is CASSETFGTPREETQYF. The CDR3 region has the DNA TGTGCCAGCAGTGAAACGTTCGGGACCCCTCGCGAGGAGACCCAGTACTTC. The rearrangement joins TRBV2 to TRBJ2-5; D may correspond to TRBD1 or TRBD2 (5 bases each). The CDR3 sequence is 17 residues long. Per germline, CDR1 SNHLY and CDR2 FYNNEI. Trimming left V 2 bases short and J 5 bases short, with 21 bases between. The whole variable domain, remainder taken from reference TRBV2 and TRBJ2-5, is EPEVTQTPSHQVTQMGQEVILRCVPISNHLYFYWYRQILGQKVEFLVSFYNNEISEKSEIFDDQFSVERPDGSNFTLKIRSTKLEDSAMYFCASSETFGTPREETQYFGPGTRLLVL.